This TCR beta chain is drawn from a study of Ad26.COV2.S vaccination and SARS-CoV-2 variants. Per the germline V gene, CDR1 is SEHNR and CDR2 is FQNEAQ (reference sequence). This CDR3 contains 18 residues. Deletions cut 1 base from V and 5 bases from J, with 24 bases between. Documented treatment: roughly 20 received Ad26.COV2.S at low or high dose, single or two shots; about 5 received placebo; per-sample allocation not given. Specimen acquisition occurred on day 63 following the initial vaccine or placebo injection. Only in-frame clones appear in the TCRdb table, and some are missing; sequencing was by immunoSEQ multiplex PCR. Seen here are roughly 300,000 clones, 80% to 90% observed once, and the top ten hold about 4.6%.

Specimen: peripheral blood, collected in a trial of Ad26.COV2.S vaccine versus placebo. The rearrangement uses TRBV7-9 and TRBJ2-7; no clear D. The sequence came from a person between 18 and 59 years old who received the Ad26.COV2.S COVID-19 vaccine or a placebo. For the CDR3, the DNA is TGTGCCAGCAGCTTAGACGTTTGGGGAATCTCACACGACAACGAGCAGTACTTC. Its protein is CASSLDVWGISHDNEQYF.